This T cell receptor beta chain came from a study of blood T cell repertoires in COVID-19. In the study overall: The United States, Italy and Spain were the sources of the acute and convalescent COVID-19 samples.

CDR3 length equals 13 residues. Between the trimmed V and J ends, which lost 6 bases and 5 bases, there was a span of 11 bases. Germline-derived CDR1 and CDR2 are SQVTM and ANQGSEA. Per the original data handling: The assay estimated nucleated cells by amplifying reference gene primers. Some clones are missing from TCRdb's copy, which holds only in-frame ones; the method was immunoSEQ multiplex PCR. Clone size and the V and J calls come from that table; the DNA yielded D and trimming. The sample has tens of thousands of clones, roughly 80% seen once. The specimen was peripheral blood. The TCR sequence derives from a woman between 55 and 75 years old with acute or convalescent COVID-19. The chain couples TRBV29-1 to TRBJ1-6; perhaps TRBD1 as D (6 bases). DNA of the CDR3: TGCAGCGTGAAGGGGGACAATAATTCACCCCTCCACTTT. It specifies CSVKGDNNSPLHF.